This TCR beta chain was identified in a study of cytomegalovirus exposure and HLA in healthy donors. At the level of the study: A subsequent analysis stated that the 100 to 150 validation repertoires were run on the same platform as the approximately 710 first-cohort repertoires.

Germline V gene sequence: CDR1 MDHEN, CDR2 SYDVKM. The CDR3 contains 14 residues. Trimming left V 5 bases short and J 5 bases short, with 15 bases between. Sequenced by immunoSEQ multiplex PCR; TCRdb stores in-frame clones only, minus some. The repertoire consists of more than 300,000 clones, with 70% to 90% occurring once and the leading ten covering 0.8% to 0.85%. This receptor was taken from a woman aged 18-35 years in good health and CMV-seronegative. This chain connects TRBV28 to TRBJ1-1; TRBD1 might be the D (5 bases). The material sequenced was PBMCs. The CDR3 DNA sequence: TGTGCCAGCAGTGGAGACAGACCCACTACTGAAGCTTTCTTT. Its translation: CASSGDRPTTEAFF.